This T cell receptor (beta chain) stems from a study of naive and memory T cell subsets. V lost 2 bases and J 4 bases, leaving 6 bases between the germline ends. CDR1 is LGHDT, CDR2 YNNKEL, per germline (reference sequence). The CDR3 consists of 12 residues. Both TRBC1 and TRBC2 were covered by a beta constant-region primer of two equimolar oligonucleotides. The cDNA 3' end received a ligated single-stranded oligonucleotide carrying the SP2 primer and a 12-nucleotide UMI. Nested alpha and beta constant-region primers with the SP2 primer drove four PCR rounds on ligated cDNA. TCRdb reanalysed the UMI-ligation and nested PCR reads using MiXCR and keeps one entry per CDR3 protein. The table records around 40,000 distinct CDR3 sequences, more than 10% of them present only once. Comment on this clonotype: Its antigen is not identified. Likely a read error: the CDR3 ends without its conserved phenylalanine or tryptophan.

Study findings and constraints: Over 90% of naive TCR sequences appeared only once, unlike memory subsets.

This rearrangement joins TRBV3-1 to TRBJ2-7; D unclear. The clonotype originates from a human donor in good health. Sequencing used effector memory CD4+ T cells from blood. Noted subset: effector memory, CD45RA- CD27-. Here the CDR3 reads CASSQTFYEQYS. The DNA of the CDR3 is TGTGCCAGCAGCCAAACCTTTTACGAGCAGTACTCC.